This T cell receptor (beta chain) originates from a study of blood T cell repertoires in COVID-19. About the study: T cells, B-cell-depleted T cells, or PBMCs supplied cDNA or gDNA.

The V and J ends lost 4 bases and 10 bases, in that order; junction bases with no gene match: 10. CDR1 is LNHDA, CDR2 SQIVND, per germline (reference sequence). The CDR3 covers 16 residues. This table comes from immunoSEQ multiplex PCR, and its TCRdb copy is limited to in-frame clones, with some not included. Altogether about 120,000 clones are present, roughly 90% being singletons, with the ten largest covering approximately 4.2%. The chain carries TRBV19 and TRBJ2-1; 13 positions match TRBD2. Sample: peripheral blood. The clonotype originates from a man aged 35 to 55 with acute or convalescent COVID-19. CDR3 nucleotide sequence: TGTGCCAGTAGTACCCAGACTAGCGGGAGGTTCGGGGAGCAGTTCTTC. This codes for CASSTQTSGRFGEQFF.